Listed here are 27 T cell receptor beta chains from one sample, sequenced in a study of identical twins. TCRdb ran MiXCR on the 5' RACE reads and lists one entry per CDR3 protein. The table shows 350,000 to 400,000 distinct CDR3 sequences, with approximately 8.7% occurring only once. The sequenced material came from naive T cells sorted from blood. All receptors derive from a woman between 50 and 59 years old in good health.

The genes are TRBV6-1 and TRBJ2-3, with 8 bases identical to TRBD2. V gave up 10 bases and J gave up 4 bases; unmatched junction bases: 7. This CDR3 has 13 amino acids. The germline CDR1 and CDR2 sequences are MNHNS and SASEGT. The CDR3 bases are TGTGCCATCGGGGGGGGGTGGGCAGATACGCAGTATTTT. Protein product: CAIGGGWADTQYF.

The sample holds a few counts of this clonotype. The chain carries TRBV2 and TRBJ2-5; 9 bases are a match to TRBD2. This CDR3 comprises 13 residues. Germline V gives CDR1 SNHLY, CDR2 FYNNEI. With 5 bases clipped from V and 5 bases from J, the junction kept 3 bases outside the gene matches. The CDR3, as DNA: TGTGCCAGCAGTAGCGGGAGGAAGGAGACCCAGTACTTC. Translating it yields CASSSGRKETQYF. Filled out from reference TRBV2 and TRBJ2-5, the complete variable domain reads EPEVTQTPSHQVTQMGQEVILRCVPISNHLYFYWYRQILGQKVEFLVSFYNNEISEKSEIFDDQFSVERPDGSNFTLKIRSTKLEDSAMYFCASSSGRKETQYFGPGTRLLVL.

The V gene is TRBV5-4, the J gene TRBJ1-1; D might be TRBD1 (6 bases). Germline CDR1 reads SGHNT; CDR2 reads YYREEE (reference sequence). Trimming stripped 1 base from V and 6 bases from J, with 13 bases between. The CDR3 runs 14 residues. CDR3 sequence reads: CASSLPQGIAEAFF. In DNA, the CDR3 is TGTGCCAGCAGCTTGCCCCAGGGGATAGCTGAAGCTTTCTTT. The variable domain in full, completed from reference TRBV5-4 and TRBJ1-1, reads ETGVTQSPTHLIKTRGQQVTLRCSSQSGHNTVSWYQQALGQGPQFIFQYYREEENGRGNFPPRFSGLQFPNYSSELNVNALELDDSALYLCASSLPQGIAEAFFGQGTRLTVV.

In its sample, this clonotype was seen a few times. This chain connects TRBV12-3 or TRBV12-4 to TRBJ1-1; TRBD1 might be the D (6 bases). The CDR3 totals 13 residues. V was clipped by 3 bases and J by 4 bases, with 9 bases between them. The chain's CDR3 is CASSFNRATEAFF. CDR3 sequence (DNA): TGTGCCAGCAGTTTTAACAGGGCCACTGAAGCTTTCTTT.

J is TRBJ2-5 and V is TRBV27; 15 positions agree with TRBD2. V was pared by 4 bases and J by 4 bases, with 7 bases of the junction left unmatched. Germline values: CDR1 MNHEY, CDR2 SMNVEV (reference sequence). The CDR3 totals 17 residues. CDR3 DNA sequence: TGTGCCAGCAGTTCCCGGACTAGCGGGAGGGGACGAGAGACCCAGTACTTC. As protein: CASSSRTSGRGRETQYF.

CDR3 loop: CASSLVAGASYEQYF. The CDR3 nucleotides read TGCGCCAGCAGCTTGGTTGCGGGAGCGTCCTACGAGCAGTACTTC. The chain uses TRBV5-1 and TRBJ2-7; 7 bases are shared with TRBD2. Germline V gene sequence: CDR1 SGHRS, CDR2 YFSETQ. After removal of 0 bases from V and 1 base from J, the junction contained 4 bases not matched to a gene. The length of the CDR3 is 15 residues.

CDR3 nucleotides: TGTGCTAGTGGTTTTCCCGGGACAGGGGTTACTACGCAGTATTTT. It translates to CASGFPGTGVTTQYF. The chain uses TRBV12-5 and TRBJ2-3, with 10 bases lining up with TRBD1. V lost 3 bases, J lost 8 bases, and 8 bases stayed unmatched. This CDR3 spans 15 amino acids. Germline V gene data show CDR1 as LGHNT and CDR2 as FRNRAP.

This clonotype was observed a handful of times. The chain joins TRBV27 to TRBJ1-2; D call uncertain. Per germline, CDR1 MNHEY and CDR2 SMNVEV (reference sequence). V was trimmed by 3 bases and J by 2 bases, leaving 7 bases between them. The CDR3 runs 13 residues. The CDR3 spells CASSFRQNYGYTF. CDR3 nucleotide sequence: TGTGCCAGCAGTTTTAGGCAGAACTATGGCTACACCTTC.

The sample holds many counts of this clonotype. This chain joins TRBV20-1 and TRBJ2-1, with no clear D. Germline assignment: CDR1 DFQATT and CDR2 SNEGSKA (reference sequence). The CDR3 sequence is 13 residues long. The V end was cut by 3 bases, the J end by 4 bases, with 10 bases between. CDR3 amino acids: CSASGVKYNEQFF. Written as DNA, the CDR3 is TGCAGTGCTAGCGGAGTTAAGTACAATGAGCAGTTCTTC.

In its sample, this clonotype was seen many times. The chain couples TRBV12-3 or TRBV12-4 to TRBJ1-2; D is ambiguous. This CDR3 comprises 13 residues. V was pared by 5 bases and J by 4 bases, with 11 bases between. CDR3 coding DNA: TGTGCCAGCAGTCCCCGGCAGGCCTATGGCTACACCTTC. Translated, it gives CASSPRQAYGYTF.

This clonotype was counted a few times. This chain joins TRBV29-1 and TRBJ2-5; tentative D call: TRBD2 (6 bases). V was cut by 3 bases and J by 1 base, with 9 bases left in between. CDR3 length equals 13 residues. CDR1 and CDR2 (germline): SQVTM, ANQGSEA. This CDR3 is CSVDRGVQETQYF. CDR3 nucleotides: TGCAGCGTTGATCGCGGGGTCCAAGAGACCCAGTACTTC.

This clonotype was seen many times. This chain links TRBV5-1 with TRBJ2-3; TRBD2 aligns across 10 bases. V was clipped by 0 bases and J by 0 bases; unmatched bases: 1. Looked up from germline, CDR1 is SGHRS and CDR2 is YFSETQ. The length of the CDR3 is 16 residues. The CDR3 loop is CASSLEGLASTDTQYF. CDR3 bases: TGCGCCAGCAGCTTGGAGGGACTAGCGAGCACAGATACGCAGTATTTT.

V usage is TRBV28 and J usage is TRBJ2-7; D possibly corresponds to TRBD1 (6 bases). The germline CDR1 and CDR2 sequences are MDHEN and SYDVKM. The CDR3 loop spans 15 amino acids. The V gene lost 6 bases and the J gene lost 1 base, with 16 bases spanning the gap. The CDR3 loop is CASRIGTQRSYEQYF. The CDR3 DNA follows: TGTGCCAGCAGAATCGGGACACAACGGTCCTACGAGCAGTACTTC.

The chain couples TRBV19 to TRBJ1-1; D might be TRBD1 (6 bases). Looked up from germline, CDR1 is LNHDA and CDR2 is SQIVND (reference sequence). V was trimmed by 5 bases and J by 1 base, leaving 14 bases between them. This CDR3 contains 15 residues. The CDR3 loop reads CASSVATGKNTEAFF. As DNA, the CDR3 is TGTGCCAGTAGTGTTGCAACAGGGAAGAACACTGAAGCTTTCTTT. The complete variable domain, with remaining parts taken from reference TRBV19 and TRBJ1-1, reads DGGITQSPKYLFRKEGQNVTLSCEQNLNHDAMYWYRQDPGQGLRLIYYSQIVNDFQKGDIAEGYSVSREKKESFPLTVTSAQKNPTAFYLCASSVATGKNTEAFFGQGTRLTVV.

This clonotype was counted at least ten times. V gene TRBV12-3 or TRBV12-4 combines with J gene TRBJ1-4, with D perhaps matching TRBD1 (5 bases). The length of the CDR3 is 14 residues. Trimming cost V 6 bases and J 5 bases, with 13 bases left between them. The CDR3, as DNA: TGTGCCAGCAGACGCGGGACGGGGAATGAAAAACTGTTTTTT. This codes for CASRRGTGNEKLFF.

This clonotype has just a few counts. CDR3 coding DNA: TGTGCCAGCAGTTTAGGACTCCCGGGGGCCTACGAGCAGTACGTC. This gives the protein CASSLGLPGAYEQYV. The chain combines TRBV12-3 or TRBV12-4 with TRBJ2-7; D may be TRBD2 (6 bases). The CDR3 has 15 amino acids. The V end was cut by 1 base, the J end by 2 bases, with 12 bases between.

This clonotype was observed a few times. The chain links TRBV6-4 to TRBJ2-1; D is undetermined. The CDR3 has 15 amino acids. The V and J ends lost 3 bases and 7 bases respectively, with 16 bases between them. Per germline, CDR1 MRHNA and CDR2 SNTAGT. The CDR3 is CASSEQPAAANEQFF. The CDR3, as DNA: TGTGCCAGCAGTGAACAGCCTGCCGCGGCGAATGAGCAGTTCTTC.

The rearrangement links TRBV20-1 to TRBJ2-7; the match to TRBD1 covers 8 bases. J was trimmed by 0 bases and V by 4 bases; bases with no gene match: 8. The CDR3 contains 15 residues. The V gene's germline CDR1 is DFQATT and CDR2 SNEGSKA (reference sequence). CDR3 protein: CSAMGRQGSSYEQYV. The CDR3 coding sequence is TGCAGTGCTATGGGCCGACAGGGGTCCTCCTACGAGCAGTACGTC.

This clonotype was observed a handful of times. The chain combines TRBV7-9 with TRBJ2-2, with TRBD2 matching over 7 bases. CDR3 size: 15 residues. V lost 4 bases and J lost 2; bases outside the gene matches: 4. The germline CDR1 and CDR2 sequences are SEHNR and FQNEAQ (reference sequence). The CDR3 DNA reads TGTGCCAGCAGCTCACCTAGCGGAAACACCGGGGAGCTGTTTTTT. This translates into CASSSPSGNTGELFF.

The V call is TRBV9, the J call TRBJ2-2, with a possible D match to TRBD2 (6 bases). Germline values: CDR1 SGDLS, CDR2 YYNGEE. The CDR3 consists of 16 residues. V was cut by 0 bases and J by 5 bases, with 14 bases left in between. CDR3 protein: CASSVGGARGTGELFF. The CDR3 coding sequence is TGTGCCAGCAGCGTAGGCGGGGCCCGAGGGACCGGGGAGCTGTTTTTT.

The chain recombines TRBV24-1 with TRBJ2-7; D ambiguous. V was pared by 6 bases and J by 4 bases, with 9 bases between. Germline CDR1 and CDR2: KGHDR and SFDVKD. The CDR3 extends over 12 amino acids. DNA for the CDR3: TGTGCCACCAGTTCCCCATTTTACGAGCAGTACGTC. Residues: CATSSPFYEQYV.

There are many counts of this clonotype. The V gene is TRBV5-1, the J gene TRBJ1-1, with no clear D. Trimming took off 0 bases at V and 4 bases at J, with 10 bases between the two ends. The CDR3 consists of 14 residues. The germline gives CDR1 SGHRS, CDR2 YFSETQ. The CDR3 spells CASSLDPPGTEAFF. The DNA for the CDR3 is TGCGCCAGCAGCTTGGACCCCCCGGGCACTGAAGCTTTCTTT.

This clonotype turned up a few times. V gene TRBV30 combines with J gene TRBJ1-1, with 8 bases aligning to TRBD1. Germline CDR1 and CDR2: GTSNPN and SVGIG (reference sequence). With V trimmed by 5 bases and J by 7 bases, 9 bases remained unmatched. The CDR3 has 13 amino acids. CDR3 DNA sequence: TGTGCCTGGGAACCGACAGGGGATGGTGAAGCTTTCTTT. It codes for CAWEPTGDGEAFF. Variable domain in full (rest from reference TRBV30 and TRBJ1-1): SQTIHQWPATLVQPVGSPLSLECTVEGTSNPNLYWYRQAAGRGLQLLFYSVGIGQISSEVPQNLSASRPQDRQFILSSKKLLLSDSGFYLCAWEPTGDGEAFFGQGTRLTVV.

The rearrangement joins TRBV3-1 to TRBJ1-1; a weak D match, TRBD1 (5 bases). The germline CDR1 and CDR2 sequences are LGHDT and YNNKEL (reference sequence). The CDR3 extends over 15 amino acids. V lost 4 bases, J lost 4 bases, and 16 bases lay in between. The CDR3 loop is CASSPSRGGITEAFF. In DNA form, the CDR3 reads TGTGCCAGCAGCCCTTCTCGGGGGGGTATCACTGAAGCTTTCTTT.

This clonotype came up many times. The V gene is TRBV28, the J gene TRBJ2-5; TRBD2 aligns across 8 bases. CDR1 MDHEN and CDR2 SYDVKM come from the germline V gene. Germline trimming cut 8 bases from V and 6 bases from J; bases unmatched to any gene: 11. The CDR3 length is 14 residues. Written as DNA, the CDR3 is TGTGCCAGCGGGTTAGCGGGACGTAGTAAGACCCAGTACTTC. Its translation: CASGLAGRSKTQYF.

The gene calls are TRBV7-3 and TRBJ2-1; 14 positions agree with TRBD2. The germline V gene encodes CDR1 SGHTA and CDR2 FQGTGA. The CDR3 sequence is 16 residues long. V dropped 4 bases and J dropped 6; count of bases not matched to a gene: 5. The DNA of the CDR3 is TGTGCCAGCAGCTCCCTGACTAGCGGGAGGGCCAATGAGCAGTTCTTC. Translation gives CASSSLTSGRANEQFF.

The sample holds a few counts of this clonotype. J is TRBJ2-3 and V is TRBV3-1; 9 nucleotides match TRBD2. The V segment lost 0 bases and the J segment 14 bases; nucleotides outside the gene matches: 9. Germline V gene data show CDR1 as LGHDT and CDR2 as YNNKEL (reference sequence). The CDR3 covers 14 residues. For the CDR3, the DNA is TGTGCCAGCAGCCAAGAAGGTAGTAGCGGGAGTATGTATTTT. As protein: CASSQEGSSGSMYF.